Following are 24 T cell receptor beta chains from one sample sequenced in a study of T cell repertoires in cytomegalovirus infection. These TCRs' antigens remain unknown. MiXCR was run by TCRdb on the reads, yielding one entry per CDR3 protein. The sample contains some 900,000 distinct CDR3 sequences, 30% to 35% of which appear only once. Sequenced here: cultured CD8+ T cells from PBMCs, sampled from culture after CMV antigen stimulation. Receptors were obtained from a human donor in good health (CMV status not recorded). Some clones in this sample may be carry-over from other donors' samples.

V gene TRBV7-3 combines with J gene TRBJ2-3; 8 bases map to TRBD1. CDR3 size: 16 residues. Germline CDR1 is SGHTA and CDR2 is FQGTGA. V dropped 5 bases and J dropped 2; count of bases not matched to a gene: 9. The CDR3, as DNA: TGTGCCAGCAGCGTACCGGGACAGGCTCACACAGATACGCAGTATTTT. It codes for CASSVPGQAHTDTQYF.

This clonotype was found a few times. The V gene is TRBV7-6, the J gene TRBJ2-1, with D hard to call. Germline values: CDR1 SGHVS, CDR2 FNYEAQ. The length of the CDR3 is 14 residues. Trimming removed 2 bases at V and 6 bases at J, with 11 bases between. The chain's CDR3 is CASSLSGGINEQFF. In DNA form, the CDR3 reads TGTGCCAGCAGCTTAAGTGGTGGTATCAATGAGCAGTTCTTC.

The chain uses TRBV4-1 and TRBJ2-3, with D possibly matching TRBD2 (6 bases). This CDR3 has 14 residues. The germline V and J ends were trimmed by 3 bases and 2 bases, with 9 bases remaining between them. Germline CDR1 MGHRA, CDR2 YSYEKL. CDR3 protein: CASSQSGYTDTQYF. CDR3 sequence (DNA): TGCGCCAGCAGCCAGAGCGGGTACACAGATACGCAGTATTTT.

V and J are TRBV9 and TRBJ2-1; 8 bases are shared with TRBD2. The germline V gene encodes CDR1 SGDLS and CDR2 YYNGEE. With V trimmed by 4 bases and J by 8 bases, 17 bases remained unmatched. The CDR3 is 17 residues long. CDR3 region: CASSPAWRGTRSYEQFF. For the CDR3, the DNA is TGTGCCAGCAGCCCCGCCTGGAGGGGGACTAGATCGTATGAGCAGTTCTTC.

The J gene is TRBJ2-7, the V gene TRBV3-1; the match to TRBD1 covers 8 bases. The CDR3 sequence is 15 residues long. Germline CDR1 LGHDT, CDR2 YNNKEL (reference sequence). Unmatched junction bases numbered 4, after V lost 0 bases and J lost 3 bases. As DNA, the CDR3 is TGTGCCAGCAGCCAAGATCTTACAGGGGGCTACGAGCAGTACTTC. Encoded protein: CASSQDLTGGYEQYF.

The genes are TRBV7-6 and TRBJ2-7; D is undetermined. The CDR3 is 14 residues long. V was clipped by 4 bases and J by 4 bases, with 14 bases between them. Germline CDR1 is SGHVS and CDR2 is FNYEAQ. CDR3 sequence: CASSSGLRQYEQYF. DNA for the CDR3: TGTGCCAGCAGCTCGGGTCTTCGGCAATACGAGCAGTACTTC.

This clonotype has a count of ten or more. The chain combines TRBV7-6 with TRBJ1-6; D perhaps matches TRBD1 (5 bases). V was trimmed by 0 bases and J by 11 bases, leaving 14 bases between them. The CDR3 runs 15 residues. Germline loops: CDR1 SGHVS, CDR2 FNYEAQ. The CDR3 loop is CASSLAPGLGAPLHF. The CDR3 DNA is TGTGCCAGCAGCTTAGCGCCAGGGCTAGGGGCACCCCTCCACTTT.

In DNA, the CDR3 is TGTGCCACCAGTGATTTTCCTGGAGCGGATGGCACAGATACGCAGTATTTT. Amino acid sequence: CATSDFPGADGTDTQYF. The chain joins TRBV24-1 to TRBJ2-3, with a possible D match to TRBD2 (5 bases). V was clipped by 1 base and J by 1 base, with 14 bases between them. The CDR3 has 17 amino acids. Germline CDR1 reads KGHDR; CDR2 reads SFDVKD.

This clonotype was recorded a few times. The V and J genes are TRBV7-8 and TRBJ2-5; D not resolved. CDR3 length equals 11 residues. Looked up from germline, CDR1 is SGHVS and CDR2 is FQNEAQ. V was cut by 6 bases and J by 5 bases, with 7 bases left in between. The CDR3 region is CASRVDETQYF. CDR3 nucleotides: TGTGCCAGCAGGGTGGACGAGACCCAGTACTTC.

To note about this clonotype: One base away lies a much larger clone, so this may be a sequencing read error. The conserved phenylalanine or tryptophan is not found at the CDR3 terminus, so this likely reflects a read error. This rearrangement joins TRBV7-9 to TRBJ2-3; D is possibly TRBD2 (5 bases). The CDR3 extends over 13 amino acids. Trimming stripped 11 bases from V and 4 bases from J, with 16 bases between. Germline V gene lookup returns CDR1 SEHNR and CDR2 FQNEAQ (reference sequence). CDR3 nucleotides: TGTGCCGCGACTTGGGAACTAGCAGATACGCAGTATCTT. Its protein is CAATWELADTQYL.

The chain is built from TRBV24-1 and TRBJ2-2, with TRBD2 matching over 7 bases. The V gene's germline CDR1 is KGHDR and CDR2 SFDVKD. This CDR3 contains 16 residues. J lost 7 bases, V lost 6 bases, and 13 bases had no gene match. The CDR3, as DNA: TGTGCCACCAGTAGCGGGGATTGGCGGTACTTCGGGGAGCTGTTTTTT. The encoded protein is CATSSGDWRYFGELFF.

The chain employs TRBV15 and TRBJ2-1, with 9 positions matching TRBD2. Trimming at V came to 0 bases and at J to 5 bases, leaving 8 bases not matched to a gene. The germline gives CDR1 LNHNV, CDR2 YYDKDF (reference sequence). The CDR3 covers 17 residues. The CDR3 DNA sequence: TGTGCCACCAGCAGAGATCTTGGCGGGGGGGCTCACAATGAGCAGTTCTTC. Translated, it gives CATSRDLGGGAHNEQFF.

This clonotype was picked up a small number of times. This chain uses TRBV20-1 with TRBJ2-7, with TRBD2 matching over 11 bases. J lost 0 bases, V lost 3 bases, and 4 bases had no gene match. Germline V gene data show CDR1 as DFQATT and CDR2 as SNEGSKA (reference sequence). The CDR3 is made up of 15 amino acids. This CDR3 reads CSASPSGGSSYEQYF. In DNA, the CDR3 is TGCAGTGCTAGCCCTAGCGGGGGGTCCTCCTACGAGCAGTACTTC.

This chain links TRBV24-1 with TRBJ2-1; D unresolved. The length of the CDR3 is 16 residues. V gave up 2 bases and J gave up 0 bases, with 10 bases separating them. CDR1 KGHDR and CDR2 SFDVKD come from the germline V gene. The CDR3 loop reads CATSDSGLSSYNEQFF. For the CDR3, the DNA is TGTGCCACCAGTGATTCAGGCCTTAGCTCCTACAATGAGCAGTTCTTC.

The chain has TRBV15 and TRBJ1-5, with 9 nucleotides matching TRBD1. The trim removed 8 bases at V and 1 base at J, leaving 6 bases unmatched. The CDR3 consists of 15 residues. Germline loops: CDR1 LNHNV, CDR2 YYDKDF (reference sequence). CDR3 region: CATGQDRGSNQPQHF. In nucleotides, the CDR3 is TGTGCCACCGGACAGGACAGGGGAAGCAATCAGCCCCAGCATTTT.

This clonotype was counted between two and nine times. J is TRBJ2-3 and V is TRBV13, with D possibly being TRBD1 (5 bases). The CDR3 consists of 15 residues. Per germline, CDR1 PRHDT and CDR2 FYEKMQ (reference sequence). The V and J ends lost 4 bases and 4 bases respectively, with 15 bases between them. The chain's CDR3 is CASSWGFRSADTQYF. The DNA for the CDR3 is TGTGCCAGCAGCTGGGGCTTTCGGTCGGCAGATACGCAGTATTTT.

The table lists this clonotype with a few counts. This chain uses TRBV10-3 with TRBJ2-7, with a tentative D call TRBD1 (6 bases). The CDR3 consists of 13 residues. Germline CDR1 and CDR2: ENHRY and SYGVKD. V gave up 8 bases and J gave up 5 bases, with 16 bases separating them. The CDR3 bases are TGTGCCATCCTGGGCCAGGGGACACACGAGCAGTACTTC. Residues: CAILGQGTHEQYF.

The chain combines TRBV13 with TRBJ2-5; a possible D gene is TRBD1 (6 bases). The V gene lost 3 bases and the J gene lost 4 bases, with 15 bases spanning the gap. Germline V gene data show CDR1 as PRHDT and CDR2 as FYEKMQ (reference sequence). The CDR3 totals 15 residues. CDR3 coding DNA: TGTGCCAGCAGCTTCGGCCGGGACAACAGAGAGACCCAGTACTTC. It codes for CASSFGRDNRETQYF.

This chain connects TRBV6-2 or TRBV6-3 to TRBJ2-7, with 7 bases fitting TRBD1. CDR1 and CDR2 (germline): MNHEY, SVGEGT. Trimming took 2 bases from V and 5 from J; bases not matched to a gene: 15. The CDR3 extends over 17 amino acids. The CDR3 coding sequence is TGTGCCAGCAGTTACCGACGACAGGGCTTCACCTGGGACGAGCAGTACGTC. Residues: CASSYRRQGFTWDEQYV.

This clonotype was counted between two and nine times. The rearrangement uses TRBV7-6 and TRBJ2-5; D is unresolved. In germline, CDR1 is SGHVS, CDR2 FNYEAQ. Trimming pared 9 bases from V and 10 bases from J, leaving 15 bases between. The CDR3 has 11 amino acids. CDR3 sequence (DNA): TGTGCCAGTCTGAAGGGTGGGGTCCAGTACTTC. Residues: CASLKGGVQYF.

The DNA of the CDR3 is TGCGCCAGCAGCTTGGCCCTGAACAGCGTTAGCACAGATACGCAGTATTTT. Protein: CASSLALNSVSTDTQYF. The J gene is TRBJ2-3, the V gene TRBV5-1, with D unclear. V lost 0 bases to trimming and J lost 0 bases, with 14 bases between them. The CDR3 runs 17 residues. CDR1 and CDR2 (germline): SGHRS, YFSETQ.

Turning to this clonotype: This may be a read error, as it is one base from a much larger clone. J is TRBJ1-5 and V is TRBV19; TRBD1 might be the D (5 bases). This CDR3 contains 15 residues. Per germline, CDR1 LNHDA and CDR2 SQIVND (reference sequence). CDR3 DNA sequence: TGTGTCAGTACCTTAGGCCGGGGGGTTTATCAGCCCCAGCATTTT. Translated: CVSTLGRGVYQPQHF.

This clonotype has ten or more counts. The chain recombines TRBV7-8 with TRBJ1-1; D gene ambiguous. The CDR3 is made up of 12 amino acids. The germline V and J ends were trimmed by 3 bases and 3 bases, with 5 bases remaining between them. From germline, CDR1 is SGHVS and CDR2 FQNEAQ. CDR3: CASSFLDTEAFF. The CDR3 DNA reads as TGTGCCAGCAGCTTTCTGGACACTGAAGCTTTCTTT.

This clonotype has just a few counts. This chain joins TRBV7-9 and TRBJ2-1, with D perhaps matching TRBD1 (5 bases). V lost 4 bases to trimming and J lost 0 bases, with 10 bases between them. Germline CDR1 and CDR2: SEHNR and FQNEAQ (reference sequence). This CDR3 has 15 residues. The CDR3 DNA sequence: TGTGCCAGCAGCTCCACTCAGGGCTCCTACAATGAGCAGTTCTTC. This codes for CASSSTQGSYNEQFF.